A single TCR beta chain is shown here with its context. As handled by the study authors: Cell counts per sample came from amplifying reference gene primers. The protocol was immunoSEQ multiplex PCR, while the TCRdb copy is restricted to in-frame clones and leaves out a portion. Clone size and V and J calls were adopted from that table, with D and trimming inferred from the DNA. The sample lists some 150,000 clones; about 85% were seen once. The data were obtained in a study of blood T cell repertoires in COVID-19. Study information: T cells, B-cell-depleted T cells, or PBMCs provided the cDNA or gDNA that served as material.

Trimming stripped 1 base from V and 4 bases from J, with 13 bases between. Germline V gene data show CDR1 as SNHLY and CDR2 as FYNNEI. The CDR3 has 15 amino acids. This chain uses TRBV2 with TRBJ1-1; D call uncertain. Sample: peripheral blood. The source is a human donor in a cohort sampled during active COVID-19. CDR3 DNA: TGTGCCAGCAGTGAAGGGCGGGTGATGAGCACTGAAGCTTTCTTT. Protein sequence: CASSEGRVMSTEAFF.